This T cell receptor beta chain was observed in a study of cytomegalovirus exposure and HLA in healthy donors (dated 2017 in TCRdb). Notes on the research overall: The roughly 670 repertoires of the first cohort and the roughly 120 validation repertoires were produced on the same platform, according to a later analysis. The aim of the study was to test whether cataloging public T cell receptors could identify signatures of past pathogen exposure. In addition to the first cohort of hundreds of subjects, a separate validation cohort of 120 different subjects was used. The study combined high-throughput TCR immunosequencing, statistical association of individual TCRs with disease status, and machine learning to predict cytomegalovirus infection status. General conclusions and limits of the study: The authors suggested that the approach could potentially be generalized to other disease states and immunological phenotypes. A later analysis found that TCRs clustered in the first cohort also tended to co-occur in the 120 validation repertoires, with 90% to 95% of cluster scores above 0. The study listed 150 to 200 TCR beta chains as associated with cytomegalovirus. Three of the identified cytomegalovirus-associated TCR beta chains were confirmed in vitro to be specific for cytomegalovirus antigens. A later analysis lacked HLA typing for the validation cohort, so it scored co-occurrence in that cohort across all 110 or so repertoires. Across donors, most TCR sequences were observed very rarely, whereas some public TCRs were present in many individuals. Cytomegalovirus status was reported to be diagnosed by the classifier with high specificity and sensitivity in both the original and validation cohorts.

The donors belonged to the validation cohort of about 110 subjects, which was separate from the roughly 700-subject first cohort. CDR3 length: 15 amino acids, cysteine to phenylalanine. Of the read, only the CDR3 DNA is kept; its 45 bases are in frame from base 1. V has 3 bases trimmed and J has 3 bases trimmed; junction bases matching no gene number 3. Via the germline V gene, CDR1 is MNHEY and CDR2 SVGAGI. The library was built by means of the immunoSEQ multiplex PCR assay. Concerning the study's data processing: A statistical classification framework was built to diagnose cytomegalovirus status from the catalog of TCR beta chain sequences. TCRdb re-hosts the immuneACCESS table, in-frame sequences only. Its copies lack some clones; in the studies checked, an unresolved V gene accounts for under half of them, and the cause for the rest is not known. For V, J and clone size, that table is used; D and trimming come from the DNA. Across this sample there are some 190,000 clones, with approximately 85% seen only once. The ten largest clones capture about 1.6% of the sample.

Concerning this clone itself: Its antigen is unknown. No much larger clonotype is one base removed from it; base qualities were not supplied.

The clonotype was recovered from a woman aged 18 to 35 in good health and CMV-seronegative. The chain employs TRBV6-5 and TRBJ1-4; TRBD1 aligns with 8 central bases. What was sequenced was PBMCs. The CDR3 reads CASSYTDRANEKLFF. The DNA is as follows: TGTGCCAGCAGTTATACGGACAGGGCTAATGAAAAACTGTTTTTT.